One sample yielded the 12 T cell receptor beta chains listed below, sequenced in a study of cytomegalovirus exposure and HLA in healthy donors (dated by TCRdb to between 2016 and 2019). Receptor amplification or capture employed the immunoSEQ multiplex PCR assay. A mixture of 60 forward primers for TCR Vbeta segments and 13 reverse primers for TCR Jbeta segments was used in the multiplex PCR. Not all clones reach the TCRdb copy of this immuneACCESS table, which keeps in-frame sequences only. Checked studies attribute under half of the gap to unresolved V genes and leave the rest unexplained. The sample records some 200,000 clones, 55% to 75% of which are singletons. The ten largest clones capture 2.6% of the sample. The material sequenced was PBMCs. The receptors here all came from a man aged 35-49 years in good health and CMV-seropositive.

The rearrangement links TRBV6-5 to TRBJ1-2; tentative D call: TRBD1 (5 bases). V lost 2 bases to trimming and J lost 7 bases, with 8 bases between them. This CDR3 has 12 residues. The germline V gene has CDR1 MNHEY and CDR2 SVGAGI. The CDR3 DNA reads as TGTGCCAGCAGTTACGGGGGGGGTGGCTACACCTTC. As protein: CASSYGGGGYTF.

J is TRBJ2-3 and V is TRBV29-1; D is possibly TRBD1 (5 bases). Germline loops: CDR1 SQVTM, CDR2 ANQGSEA. The CDR3 totals 15 residues. V lost 1 base, J lost 1 base, and 12 bases lay in between. CDR3 coding DNA: TGCAGCGTTGAAGGGGCAGGGATTGGCACAGATACGCAGTATTTT. Its translation: CSVEGAGIGTDTQYF.

This sequence joins TRBV7-2 and TRBJ1-2; maybe TRBD1 (6 bases). Germline CDR1 and CDR2: SGHTA and FQGNSA. Between the trimmed V and J ends, which lost 3 bases and 2 bases, there was a span of 10 bases. CDR3 length equals 14 residues. DNA of the CDR3: TGTGCCAGCAGCTTTAACAGGGTGAACTATGGCTACACCTTC. It specifies CASSFNRVNYGYTF. Full variable domain (missing parts from reference TRBV7-2 and TRBJ1-2): GAGVSQSPSNKVTEKGKDVELRCDPISGHTALYWYRQSLGQGLEFLIYFQGNSAPDKSGLPSDRFSAERTGGSVSTLTIQRTQQEDSAVYLCASSFNRVNYGYTFGSGTRLTVV.

The gene calls are TRBV7-8 and TRBJ1-2; D gene ambiguous. The germline gives CDR1 SGHVS, CDR2 FQNEAQ. The CDR3 contains 14 residues. V was trimmed by 1 base and J by 4 bases, leaving 10 bases between them. The CDR3 sequence: CASSLEEGSYGYTF. The CDR3 DNA is TGTGCCAGCAGCTTAGAGGAAGGGAGCTATGGCTACACCTTC.

This clone was counted a single time. V is TRBV5-5 and J is TRBJ1-5, with unresolved D. The germline CDR1 and CDR2 sequences are SGHKS and YYEKEE (reference sequence). With 3 bases removed from V and 7 bases from J, the gap between germline ends came to 14 bases. This CDR3 spans 14 amino acids. The CDR3 here is CASSSLFGLQPQHF. In nucleotides, the CDR3 is TGTGCCAGCAGCTCCCTCTTCGGGTTGCAGCCCCAGCATTTT.

In DNA, the CDR3 is TGTGCCAGCAGCGTAGAGGGACAGGGGGCTAGCACCGGGGAGCTGTTTTTT. It yields the protein CASSVEGQGASTGELFF. The V and J genes are TRBV9 and TRBJ2-2; the match to TRBD1 covers 12 bases. V trimming: 0 bases; J trimming: 4 bases; junction bases outside the gene matches: 4. The CDR3 totals 17 residues. Germline V gene data show CDR1 as SGDLS and CDR2 as YYNGEE.

This chain uses TRBV2 with TRBJ2-7; unclear D gene. The CDR3 is made up of 13 amino acids. CDR1 and CDR2 from the germline V gene are SNHLY and FYNNEI. The V end lost 6 bases, the J end lost 3 bases, and 12 bases lay between the germline ends. The DNA of the CDR3 is TGTGCCAGCAGAAATTCCCGCTACTACGAGCAGTACTTC. Translated: CASRNSRYYEQYF.

This clone has just a few counts. This sequence joins TRBV7-9 and TRBJ1-6; tentative D call: TRBD1 (5 bases). This CDR3 is built from 14 residues. Trimming pared 3 bases from V and 5 bases from J, leaving 8 bases between. The germline gives CDR1 SEHNR, CDR2 FQNEAQ (reference sequence). This CDR3 is CASSFGQDNSPLHF. CDR3 bases: TGTGCCAGCAGCTTCGGACAAGATAATTCACCCCTCCACTTT. Full variable domain (remainder filled in from reference TRBV7-9 and TRBJ1-6): DTGVSQNPRHKITKRGQNVTFRCDPISEHNRLYWYRQTLGQGPEFLTYFQNEAQLEKSRLLSDRFSAERPKGSFSTLEIQRTEQGDSAMYLCASSFGQDNSPLHFGNGTRLTVT.

V usage is TRBV10-2 and J usage is TRBJ2-1; the match to TRBD2 covers 7 bases. The CDR3 extends over 16 amino acids. With V trimmed by 0 bases and J by 4 bases, 6 bases remained unmatched. CDR1 is WSHSY, CDR2 SAAADI, per germline. In DNA, the CDR3 is TGCGCCAGCAGTGAGTCAGGGCGGGGGAATTACAATGAGCAGTTCTTC. Protein sequence: CASSESGRGNYNEQFF.

This chain uses TRBV5-4 with TRBJ2-7; D ambiguous. CDR3 length equals 13 residues. The germline V and J ends were trimmed by 3 bases and 0 bases, with 7 bases remaining between them. Per the germline V gene, CDR1 is SGHNT and CDR2 is YYREEE (reference sequence). The CDR3 here is CASSYRSSYEQYF. CDR3 DNA: TGTGCCAGCAGCTACCGGAGCTCCTACGAGCAGTACTTC. Full variable domain (remainder filled in from reference TRBV5-4 and TRBJ2-7): ETGVTQSPTHLIKTRGQQVTLRCSSQSGHNTVSWYQQALGQGPQFIFQYYREEENGRGNFPPRFSGLQFPNYSSELNVNALELDDSALYLCASSYRSSYEQYFGPGTRLTVT.

The V call is TRBV7-8, the J call TRBJ2-1; a weak D match, TRBD2 (5 bases). The CDR3 totals 15 residues. Looked up from germline, CDR1 is SGHVS and CDR2 is FQNEAQ. V was pared by 0 bases and J by 1 base, with 7 bases between. The CDR3 reads CASSLARGSYNEQFF. CDR3 nucleotide sequence: TGTGCCAGCAGCTTAGCGCGCGGGTCCTACAATGAGCAGTTCTTC. Combining the CDR3 with reference TRBV7-8 and TRBJ2-1 gives the whole variable domain GAGVSQSPRYKVAKRGQDVALRCDPISGHVSLFWYQQALGQGPEFLTYFQNEAQLDKSGLPSDRFFAERPEGSVSTLKIQRTQQEDSAVYLCASSLARGSYNEQFFGPGTRLTVL.

The CDR3 region has the DNA TGTGCCAGCAGCCAAGTGCTAGCGGCGAACACCGGGGAGCTGTTTTTT. This encodes CASSQVLAANTGELFF. The chain recombines TRBV4-2 with TRBJ2-2; 7 bases fit TRBD2. After removal of 1 base from V and 0 bases from J, the junction contained 2 bases not matched to a gene. CDR3 size: 16 residues. The germline CDR1 and CDR2 sequences are LGHNA and YNFKEQ.